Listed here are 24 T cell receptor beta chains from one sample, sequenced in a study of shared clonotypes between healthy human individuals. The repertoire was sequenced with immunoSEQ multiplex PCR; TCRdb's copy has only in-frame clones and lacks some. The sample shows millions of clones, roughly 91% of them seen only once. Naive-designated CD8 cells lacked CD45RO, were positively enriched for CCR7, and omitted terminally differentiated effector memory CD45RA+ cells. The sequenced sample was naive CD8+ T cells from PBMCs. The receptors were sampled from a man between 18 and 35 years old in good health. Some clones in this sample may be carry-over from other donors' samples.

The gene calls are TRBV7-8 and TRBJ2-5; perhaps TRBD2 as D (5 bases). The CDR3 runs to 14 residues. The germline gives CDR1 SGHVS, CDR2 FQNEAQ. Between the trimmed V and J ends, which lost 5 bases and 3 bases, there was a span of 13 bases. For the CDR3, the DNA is TGTGCCAGCAGCCCACTAGGCAGGAAAGAGACCCAGTACTTC. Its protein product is CASSPLGRKETQYF.

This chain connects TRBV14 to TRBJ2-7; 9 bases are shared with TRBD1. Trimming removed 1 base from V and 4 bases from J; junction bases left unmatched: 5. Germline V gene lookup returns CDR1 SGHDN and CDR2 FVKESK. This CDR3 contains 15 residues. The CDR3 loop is CASSQAFDRGYEQYF. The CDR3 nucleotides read TGTGCCAGCAGCCAAGCTTTTGACAGGGGGTACGAGCAGTACTTC.

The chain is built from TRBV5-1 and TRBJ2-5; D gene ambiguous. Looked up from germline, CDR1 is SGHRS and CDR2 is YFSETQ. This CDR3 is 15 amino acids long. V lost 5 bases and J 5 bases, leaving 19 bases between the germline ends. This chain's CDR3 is CASRKFSSERETQYF. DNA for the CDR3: TGCGCCAGCAGGAAATTCAGCTCGGAGAGGGAGACCCAGTACTTC.

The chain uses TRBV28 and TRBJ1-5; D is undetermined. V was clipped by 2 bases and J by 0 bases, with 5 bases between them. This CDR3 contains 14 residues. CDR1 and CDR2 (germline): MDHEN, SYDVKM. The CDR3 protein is CASSLVHSNQPQHF. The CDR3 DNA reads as TGTGCCAGCAGTTTAGTGCATAGCAATCAGCCCCAGCATTTT. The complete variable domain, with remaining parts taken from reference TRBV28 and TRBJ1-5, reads DVKVTQSSRYLVKRTGEKVFLECVQDMDHENMFWYRQDPGLGLRLIYFSYDVKMKEKGDIPEGYSVSREKKERFSLILESASTNQTSMYLCASSLVHSNQPQHFGDGTRLSIL.

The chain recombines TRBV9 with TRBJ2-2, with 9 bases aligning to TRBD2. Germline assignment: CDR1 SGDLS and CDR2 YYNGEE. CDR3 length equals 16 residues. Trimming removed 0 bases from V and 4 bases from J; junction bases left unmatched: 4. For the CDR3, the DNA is TGTGCCAGCAGCGTAGACGGACTAGCGCCCACCGGGGAGCTGTTTTTT. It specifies CASSVDGLAPTGELFF.

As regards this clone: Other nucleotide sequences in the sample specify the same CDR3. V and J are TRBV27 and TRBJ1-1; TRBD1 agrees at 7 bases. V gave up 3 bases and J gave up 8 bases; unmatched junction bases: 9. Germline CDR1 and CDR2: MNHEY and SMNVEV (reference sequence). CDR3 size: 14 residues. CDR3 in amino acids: CASSLGQGVPEAFF. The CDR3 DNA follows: TGTGCCAGCAGTTTGGGGCAGGGGGTTCCCGAAGCTTTCTTT.

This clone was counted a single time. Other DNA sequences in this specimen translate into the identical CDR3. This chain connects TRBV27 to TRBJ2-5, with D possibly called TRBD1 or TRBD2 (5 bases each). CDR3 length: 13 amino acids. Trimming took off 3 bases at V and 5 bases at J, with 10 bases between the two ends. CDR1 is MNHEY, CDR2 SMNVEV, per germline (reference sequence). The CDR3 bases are TGTGCCAGCAGTTTGAGGGGCGGTGAGACCCAGTACTTC. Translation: CASSLRGGETQYF.

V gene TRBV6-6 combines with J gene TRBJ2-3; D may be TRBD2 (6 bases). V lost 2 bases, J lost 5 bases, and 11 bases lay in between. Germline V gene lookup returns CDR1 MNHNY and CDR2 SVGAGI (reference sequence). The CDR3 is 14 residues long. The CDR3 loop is CASSYRGAGDTQYF. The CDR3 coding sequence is TGTGCCAGCAGTTACCGTGGAGCGGGAGATACGCAGTATTTT.

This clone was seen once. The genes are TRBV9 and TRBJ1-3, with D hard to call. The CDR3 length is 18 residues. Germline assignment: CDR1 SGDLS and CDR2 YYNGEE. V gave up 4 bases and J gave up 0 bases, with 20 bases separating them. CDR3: CASSREGSRIYSGNTIYF. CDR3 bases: TGTGCCAGCAGCCGCGAGGGCTCCCGAATCTACTCTGGAAACACCATATATTTT.

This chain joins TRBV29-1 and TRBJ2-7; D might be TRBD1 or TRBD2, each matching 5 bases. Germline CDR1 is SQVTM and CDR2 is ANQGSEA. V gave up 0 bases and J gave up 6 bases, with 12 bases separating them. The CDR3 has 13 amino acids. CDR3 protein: CSVEDRGTLEQYF. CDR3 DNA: TGCAGCGTTGAAGATCGTGGGACGCTCGAGCAGTACTTC.

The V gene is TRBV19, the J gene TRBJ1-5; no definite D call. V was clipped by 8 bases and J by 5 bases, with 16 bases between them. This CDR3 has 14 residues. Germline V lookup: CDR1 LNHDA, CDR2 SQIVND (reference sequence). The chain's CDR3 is CASRFRGPHQPQHF. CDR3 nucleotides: TGTGCCAGTCGGTTTCGAGGGCCGCATCAGCCCCAGCATTTT.

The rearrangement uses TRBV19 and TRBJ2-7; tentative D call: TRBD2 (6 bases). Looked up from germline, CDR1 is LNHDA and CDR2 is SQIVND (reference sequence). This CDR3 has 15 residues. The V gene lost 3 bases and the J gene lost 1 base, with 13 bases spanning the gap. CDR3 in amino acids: CASSIRLVGSYEQYF. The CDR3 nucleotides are TGTGCCAGTAGTATCAGACTAGTTGGTTCCTACGAGCAGTACTTC.

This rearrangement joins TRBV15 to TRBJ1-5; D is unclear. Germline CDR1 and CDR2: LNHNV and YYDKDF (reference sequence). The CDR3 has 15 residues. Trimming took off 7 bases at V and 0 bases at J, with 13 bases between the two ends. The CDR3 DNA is TGTGCCACCATGGACGGGCTCTATAGCAATCAGCCCCAGCATTTT. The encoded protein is CATMDGLYSNQPQHF.

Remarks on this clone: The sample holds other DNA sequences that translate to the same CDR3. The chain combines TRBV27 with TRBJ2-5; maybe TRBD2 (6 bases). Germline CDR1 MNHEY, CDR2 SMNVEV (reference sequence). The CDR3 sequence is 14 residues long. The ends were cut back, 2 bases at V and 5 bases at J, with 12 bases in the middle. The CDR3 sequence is CASSLAGSGETQYF. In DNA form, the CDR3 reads TGTGCCAGCAGTTTAGCGGGGTCTGGCGAGACCCAGTACTTC.

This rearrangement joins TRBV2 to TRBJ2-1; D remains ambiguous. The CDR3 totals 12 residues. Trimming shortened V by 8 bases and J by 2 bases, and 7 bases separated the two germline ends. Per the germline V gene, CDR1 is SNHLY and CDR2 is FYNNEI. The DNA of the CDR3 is TGTGCCAGCGGCTTTGCCTACAATGAGCAGTTCTTC. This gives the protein CASGFAYNEQFF.

The CDR3 DNA reads as TGTGCCAGCAGTTTAGCGGTCGCAGACAATGAGCAGTTCTTC. Residues: CASSLAVADNEQFF. V is TRBV27 and J is TRBJ2-1; D not certain. V lost 2 bases to trimming and J lost 5 bases, with 10 bases between them. The germline V gene encodes CDR1 MNHEY and CDR2 SMNVEV (reference sequence). The CDR3 runs 14 residues.

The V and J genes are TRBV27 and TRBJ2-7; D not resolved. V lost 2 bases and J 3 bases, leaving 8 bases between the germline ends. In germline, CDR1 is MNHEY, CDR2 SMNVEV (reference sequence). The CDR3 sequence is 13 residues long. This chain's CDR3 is CASSLALNYEQYF. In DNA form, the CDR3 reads TGTGCCAGCAGTTTAGCGTTAAACTACGAGCAGTACTTC.

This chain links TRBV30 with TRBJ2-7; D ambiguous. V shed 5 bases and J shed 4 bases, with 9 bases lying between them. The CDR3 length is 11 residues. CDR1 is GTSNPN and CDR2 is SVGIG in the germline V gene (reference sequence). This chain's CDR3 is CAWAVQYEQYF. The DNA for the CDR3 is TGTGCCTGGGCCGTGCAGTACGAGCAGTACTTC.

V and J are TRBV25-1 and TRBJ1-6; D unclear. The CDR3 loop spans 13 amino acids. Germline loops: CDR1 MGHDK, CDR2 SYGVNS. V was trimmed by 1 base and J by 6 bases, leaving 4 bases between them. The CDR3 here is CASSEFSNSPLHF. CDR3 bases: TGTGCCAGCAGTGAATTCTCTAATTCACCCCTCCACTTT.

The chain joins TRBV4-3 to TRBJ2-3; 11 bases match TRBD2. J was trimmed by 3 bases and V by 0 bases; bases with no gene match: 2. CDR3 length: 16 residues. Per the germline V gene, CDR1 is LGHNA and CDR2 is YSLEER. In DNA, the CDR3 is TGCGCCAGCAGCCAAGAGACTAGCGGGACTACAGATACGCAGTATTTT. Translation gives CASSQETSGTTDTQYF.

The CDR3 here is CASSAEGGPISGANVLTF. For the CDR3, the DNA is TGTGCCAGCAGCGCCGAGGGTGGACCGATTTCTGGGGCCAACGTCCTGACTTTC. V is TRBV9 and J is TRBJ2-6, with a tentative D call TRBD2 (5 bases). Trimming shortened V by 3 bases and J by 1 base, and 17 bases separated the two germline ends. The CDR3 runs to 18 residues. The germline V gene has CDR1 SGDLS and CDR2 YYNGEE. Complete variable domain (other parts from reference TRBV9 and TRBJ2-6): DSGVTQTPKHLITATGQRVTLRCSPRSGDLSVYWYQQSLDQGLQFLIQYYNGEERAKGNILERFSAQQFPDLHSELNLSSLELGDSALYFCASSAEGGPISGANVLTFGAGSRLTVL.

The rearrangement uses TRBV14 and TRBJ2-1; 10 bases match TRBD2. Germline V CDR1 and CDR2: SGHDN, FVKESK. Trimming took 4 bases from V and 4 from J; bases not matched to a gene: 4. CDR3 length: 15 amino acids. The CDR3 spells CASSPGLARYNEQFF. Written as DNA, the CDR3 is TGTGCCAGCAGCCCGGGACTAGCGCGGTACAATGAGCAGTTCTTC.

Here the CDR3 DNA reads TGTGCCAGCAGTTTGCCCGGGGACGGCGTCTATGAGCAGTTCTTC. This sequence encodes CASSLPGDGVYEQFF. The rearrangement joins TRBV27 to TRBJ2-1; D tentatively reads TRBD1 or TRBD2 (5 bases each). Germline lookup yields CDR1 MNHEY and CDR2 SMNVEV (reference sequence). The CDR3 loop spans 15 amino acids. The V end lost 3 bases, the J end lost 8 bases, and 17 bases lay between the germline ends.

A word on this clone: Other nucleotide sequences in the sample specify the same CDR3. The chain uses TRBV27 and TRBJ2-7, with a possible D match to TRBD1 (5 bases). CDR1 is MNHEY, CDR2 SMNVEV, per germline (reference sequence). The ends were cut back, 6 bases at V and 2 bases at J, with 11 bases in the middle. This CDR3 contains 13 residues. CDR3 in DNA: TGTGCCAGCAGCCAGGGTCGCACCTACGAGCAGTACTTC. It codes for CASSQGRTYEQYF.